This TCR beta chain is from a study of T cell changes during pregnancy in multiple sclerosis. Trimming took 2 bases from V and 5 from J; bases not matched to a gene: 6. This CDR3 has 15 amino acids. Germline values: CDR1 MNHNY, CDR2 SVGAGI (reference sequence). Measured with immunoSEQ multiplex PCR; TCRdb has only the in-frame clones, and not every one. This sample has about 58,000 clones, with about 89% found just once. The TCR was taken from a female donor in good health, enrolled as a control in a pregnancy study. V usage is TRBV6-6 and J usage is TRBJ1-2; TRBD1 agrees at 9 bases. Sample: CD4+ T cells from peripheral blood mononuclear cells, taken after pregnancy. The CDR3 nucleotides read TGTGCCAGCAGTTACCCCGACAGGGGGACTTATGGCTACACCTTC. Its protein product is CASSYPDRGTYGYTF.